This T cell receptor (beta chain) was captured by sequencing in a study of blood T cells in healthy people across ages. General study results and limits: Comparison with aged donors showed that long-lived donors had more naive CD4+ cells and higher diversity.

A note on this clonotype: Its antigen is still unknown.

The draw of peripheral blood yielded approximately 11 milliliters from each donor. The CDR3 contains 19 residues. Losses at the gene ends were 9 bases for V and 0 bases for J; bases not matched to a gene: 23. CDR1 is MRHNA and CDR2 is SNTAGT in the germline V gene. Combining a sample-barcoded 5' primer with a J-beta primer mix, a second PCR ran for about 7 to 11 cycles. At least 2.5 million CDR3-containing paired-end reads were obtained per sample. TCRdb independently ran MiXCR on the 5' RACE reads; one entry per CDR3 protein. The data show roughly 1.4 million distinct CDR3 sequences, around 59% seen once.

The chain joins TRBV6-4 to TRBJ2-7; TRBD2 agrees at 7 bases. Sequences were obtained from blood. The receptor was isolated from a man between 18 and 29 years old in good health. The CDR3 region has the DNA TGTGCCAGTTGTTTAGGATTACCTCCTTGGGGGGGAAGCTCCTACGAGCAGTACTTC. It is translated as CASCLGLPPWGGSSYEQYF.